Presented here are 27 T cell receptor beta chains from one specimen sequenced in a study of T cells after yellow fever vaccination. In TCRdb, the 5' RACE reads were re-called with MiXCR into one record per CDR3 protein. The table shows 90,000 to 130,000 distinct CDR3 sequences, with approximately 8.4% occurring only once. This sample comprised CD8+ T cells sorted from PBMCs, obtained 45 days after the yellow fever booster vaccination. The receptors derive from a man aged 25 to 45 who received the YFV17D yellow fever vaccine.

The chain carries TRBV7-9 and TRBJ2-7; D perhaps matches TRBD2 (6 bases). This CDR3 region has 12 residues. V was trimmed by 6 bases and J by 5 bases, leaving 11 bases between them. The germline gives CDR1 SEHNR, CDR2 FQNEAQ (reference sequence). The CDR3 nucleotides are TGTGCCAGCAGTACATGGGGGGACGAGCAGTACTTC. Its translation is CASSTWGDEQYF.

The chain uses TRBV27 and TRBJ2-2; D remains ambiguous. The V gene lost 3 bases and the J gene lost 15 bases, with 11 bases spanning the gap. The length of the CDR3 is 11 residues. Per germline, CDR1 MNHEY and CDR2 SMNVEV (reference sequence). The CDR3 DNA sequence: TGTGCCAGCAGTTTGGGCCCCGAGGTGTTTTTT. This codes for CASSLGPEVFF.

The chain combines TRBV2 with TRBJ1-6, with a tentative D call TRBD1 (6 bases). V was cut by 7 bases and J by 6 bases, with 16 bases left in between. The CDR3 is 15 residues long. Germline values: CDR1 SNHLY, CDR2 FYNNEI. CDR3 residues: CASKDGGVGNSPLHF. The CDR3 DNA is TGTGCCAGCAAAGACGGGGGCGTGGGTAATTCACCCCTCCACTTT.

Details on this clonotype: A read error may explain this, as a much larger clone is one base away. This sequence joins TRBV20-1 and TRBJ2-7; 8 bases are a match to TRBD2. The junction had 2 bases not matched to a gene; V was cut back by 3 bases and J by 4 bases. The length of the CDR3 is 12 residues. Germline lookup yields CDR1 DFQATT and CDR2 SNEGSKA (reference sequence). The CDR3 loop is CSASSGEYEQYF. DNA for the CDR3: TGCAGTGCTAGTAGCGGGGAGTACGAGCAGTACTTC.

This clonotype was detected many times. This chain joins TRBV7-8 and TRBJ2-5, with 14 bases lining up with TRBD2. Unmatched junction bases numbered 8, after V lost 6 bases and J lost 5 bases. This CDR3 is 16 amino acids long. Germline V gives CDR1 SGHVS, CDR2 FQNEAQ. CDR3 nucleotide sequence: TGTGCCAGCAGTCTTGGACTAGCGGGAGGTGGGGAGACCCAGTACTTC. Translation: CASSLGLAGGGETQYF. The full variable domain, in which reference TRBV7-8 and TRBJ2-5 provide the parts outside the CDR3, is GAGVSQSPRYKVAKRGQDVALRCDPISGHVSLFWYQQALGQGPEFLTYFQNEAQLDKSGLPSDRFFAERPEGSVSTLKIQRTQQEDSAVYLCASSLGLAGGGETQYFGPGTRLLVL.

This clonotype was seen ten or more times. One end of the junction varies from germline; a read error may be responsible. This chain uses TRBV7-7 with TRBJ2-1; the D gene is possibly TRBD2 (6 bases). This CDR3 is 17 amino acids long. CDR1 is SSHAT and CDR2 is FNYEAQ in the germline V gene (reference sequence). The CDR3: CASSPEVGGESYNEQFF. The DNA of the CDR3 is TGTGCTAGCAGCCCGGAGGTGGGGGGAGAGTCCTACAATGAGCAGTTCTTC.

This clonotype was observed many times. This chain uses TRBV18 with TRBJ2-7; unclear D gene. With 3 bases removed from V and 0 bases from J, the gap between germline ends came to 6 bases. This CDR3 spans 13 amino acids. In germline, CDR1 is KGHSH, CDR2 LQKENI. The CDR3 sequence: CASSPPISYEQYF. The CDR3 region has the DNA TGTGCCAGCTCACCGCCGATCTCCTACGAGCAGTACTTC.

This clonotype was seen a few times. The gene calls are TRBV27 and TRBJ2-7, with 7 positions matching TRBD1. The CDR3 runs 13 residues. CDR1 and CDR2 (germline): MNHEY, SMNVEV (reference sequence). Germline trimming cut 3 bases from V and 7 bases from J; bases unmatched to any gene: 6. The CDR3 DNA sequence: TGTGCCAGCAGTTTTATCGACAGGGAAGAGCAGTACTTC. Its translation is CASSFIDREEQYF.

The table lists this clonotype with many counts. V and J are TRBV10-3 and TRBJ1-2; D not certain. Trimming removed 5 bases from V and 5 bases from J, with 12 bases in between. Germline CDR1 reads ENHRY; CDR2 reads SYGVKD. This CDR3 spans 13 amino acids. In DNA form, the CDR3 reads TGTGCCATCAGTATGCCAGGTCTATATGGCTACACCTTC. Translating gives CAISMPGLYGYTF.

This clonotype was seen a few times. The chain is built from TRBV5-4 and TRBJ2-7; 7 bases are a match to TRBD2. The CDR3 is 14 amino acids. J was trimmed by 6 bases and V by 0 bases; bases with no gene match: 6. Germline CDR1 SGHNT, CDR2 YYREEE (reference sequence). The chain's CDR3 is CASSLGLAAVEQYF. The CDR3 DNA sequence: TGTGCCAGCAGCTTGGGGCTAGCGGCAGTCGAGCAGTACTTC.

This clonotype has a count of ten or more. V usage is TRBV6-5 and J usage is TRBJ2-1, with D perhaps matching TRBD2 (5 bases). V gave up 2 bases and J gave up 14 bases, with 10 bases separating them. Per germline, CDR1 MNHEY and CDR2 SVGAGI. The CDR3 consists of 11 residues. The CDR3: CASSYNLAEFF. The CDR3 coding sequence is TGTGCCAGCAGTTACAATCTAGCTGAGTTCTTC.

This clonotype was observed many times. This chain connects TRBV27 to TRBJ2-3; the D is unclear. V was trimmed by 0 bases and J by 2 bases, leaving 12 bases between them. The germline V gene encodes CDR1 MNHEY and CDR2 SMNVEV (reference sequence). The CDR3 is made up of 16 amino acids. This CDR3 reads CASSLSGGSITDTQYF. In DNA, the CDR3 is TGTGCCAGCAGTTTATCGGGCGGTAGTATCACAGATACGCAGTATTTT.

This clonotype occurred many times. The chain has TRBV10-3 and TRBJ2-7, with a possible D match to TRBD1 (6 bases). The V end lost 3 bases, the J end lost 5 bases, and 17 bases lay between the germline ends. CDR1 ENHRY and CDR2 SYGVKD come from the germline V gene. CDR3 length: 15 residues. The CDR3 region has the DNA TGTGCCATCAGTGAAATTAGGCAGGGGTACGACGAGCAGTACTTC. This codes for CAISEIRQGYDEQYF.

The CDR3 protein is CSARDPGTAYNQPQHF. DNA for the CDR3: TGCAGTGCTAGAGACCCCGGGACAGCTTACAATCAGCCCCAGCATTTT. This chain uses TRBV20-1 with TRBJ1-5, with TRBD1 matching over 7 bases. CDR3 size: 16 residues. J gave up 3 bases and V 0 bases, and 8 bases lay outside the gene matches. Germline V gene sequence: CDR1 DFQATT, CDR2 SNEGSKA (reference sequence).

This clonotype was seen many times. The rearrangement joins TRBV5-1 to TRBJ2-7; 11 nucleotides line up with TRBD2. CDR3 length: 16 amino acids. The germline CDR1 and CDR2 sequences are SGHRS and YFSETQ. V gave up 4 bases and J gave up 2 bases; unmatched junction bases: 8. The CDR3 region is CASSVDLAGGAYEQYF. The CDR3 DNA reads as TGCGCCAGCAGCGTGGACCTAGCGGGAGGTGCCTACGAGCAGTACTTC. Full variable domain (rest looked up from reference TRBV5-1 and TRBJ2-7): KAGVTQTPRYLIKTRGQQVTLSCSPISGHRSVSWYQQTPGQGLQFLFEYFSETQRNKGNFPGRFSGRQFSNSRSEMNVSTLELGDSALYLCASSVDLAGGAYEQYFGPGTRLTVT.

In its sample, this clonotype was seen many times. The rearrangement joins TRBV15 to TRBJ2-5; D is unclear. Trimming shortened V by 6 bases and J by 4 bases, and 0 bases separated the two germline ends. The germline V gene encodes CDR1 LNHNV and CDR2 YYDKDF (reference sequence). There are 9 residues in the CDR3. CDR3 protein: CATRETQYF. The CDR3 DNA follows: TGTGCCACCAGAGAGACCCAGTACTTC.

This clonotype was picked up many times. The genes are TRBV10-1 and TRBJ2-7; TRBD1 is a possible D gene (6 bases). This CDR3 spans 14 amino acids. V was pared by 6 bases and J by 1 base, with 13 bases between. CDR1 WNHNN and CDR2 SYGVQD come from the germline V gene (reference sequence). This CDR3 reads CASSQDSSSYEQYF. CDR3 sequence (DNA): TGCGCCAGCAGCCAGGACAGTTCTTCCTACGAGCAGTACTTC.

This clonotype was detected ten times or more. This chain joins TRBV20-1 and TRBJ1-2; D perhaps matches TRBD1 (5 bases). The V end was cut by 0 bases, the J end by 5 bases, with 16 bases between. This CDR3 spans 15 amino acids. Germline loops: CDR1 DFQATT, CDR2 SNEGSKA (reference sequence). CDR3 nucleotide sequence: TGCAGTGCTAGAGATCGTGGGGCCGGGGCGTATGGCTACACCTTC. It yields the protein CSARDRGAGAYGYTF.

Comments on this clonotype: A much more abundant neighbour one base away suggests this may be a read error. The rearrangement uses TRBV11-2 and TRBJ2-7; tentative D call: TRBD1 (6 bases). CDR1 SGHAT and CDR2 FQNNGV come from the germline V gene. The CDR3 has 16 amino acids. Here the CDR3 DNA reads TGTGTCAGCAGCCCATCGAGGACAGCCACATTCTACGAGCAGTACTTC. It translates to CVSSPSRTATFYEQYF.

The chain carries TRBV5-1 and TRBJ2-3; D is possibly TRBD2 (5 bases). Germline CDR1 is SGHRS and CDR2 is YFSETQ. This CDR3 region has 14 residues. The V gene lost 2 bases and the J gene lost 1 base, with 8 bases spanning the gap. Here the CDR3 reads CASSFQAGTDTQYF. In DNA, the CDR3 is TGCGCCAGCAGCTTTCAAGCGGGCACAGATACGCAGTATTTT.

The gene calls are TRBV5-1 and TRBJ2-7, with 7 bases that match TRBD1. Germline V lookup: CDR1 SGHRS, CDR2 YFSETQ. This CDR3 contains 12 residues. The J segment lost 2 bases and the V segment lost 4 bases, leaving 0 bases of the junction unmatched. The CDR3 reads CASSGTAYEQYF. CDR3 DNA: TGCGCCAGCAGCGGGACAGCCTACGAGCAGTACTTC.

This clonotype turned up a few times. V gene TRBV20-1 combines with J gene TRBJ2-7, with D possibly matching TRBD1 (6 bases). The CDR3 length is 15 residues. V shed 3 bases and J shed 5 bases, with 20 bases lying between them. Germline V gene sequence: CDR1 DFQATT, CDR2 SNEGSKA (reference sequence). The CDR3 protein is CSASPPNTGINEQYF. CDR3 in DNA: TGCAGTGCTAGTCCCCCCAATACAGGGATTAACGAGCAGTACTTC.

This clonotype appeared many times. CDR3: CSAALPGGADTQYF. DNA of the CDR3: TGCAGTGCCGCACTCCCCGGAGGTGCAGATACGCAGTATTTT. The chain uses TRBV20-1 and TRBJ2-3; TRBD2 is a possible D gene (5 bases). CDR1 DFQATT and CDR2 SNEGSKA come from the germline V gene (reference sequence). The CDR3 runs to 14 residues. V was clipped by 6 bases and J by 4 bases, with 17 bases between them.

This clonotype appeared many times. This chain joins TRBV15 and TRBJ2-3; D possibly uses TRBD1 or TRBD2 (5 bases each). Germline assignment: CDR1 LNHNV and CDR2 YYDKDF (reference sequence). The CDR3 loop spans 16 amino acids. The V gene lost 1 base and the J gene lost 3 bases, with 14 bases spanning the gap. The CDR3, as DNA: TGTGCCACCAGCAGAGCTCGGGGTCAGGGAACAGATACGCAGTATTTT. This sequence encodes CATSRARGQGTDTQYF.

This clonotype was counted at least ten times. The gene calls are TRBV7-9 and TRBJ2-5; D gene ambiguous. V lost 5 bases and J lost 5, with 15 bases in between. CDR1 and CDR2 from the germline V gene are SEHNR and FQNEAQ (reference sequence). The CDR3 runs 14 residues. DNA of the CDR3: TGTGCCAGCAGCCACGACCAGACCAGGGAGACCCAGTACTTC. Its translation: CASSHDQTRETQYF.

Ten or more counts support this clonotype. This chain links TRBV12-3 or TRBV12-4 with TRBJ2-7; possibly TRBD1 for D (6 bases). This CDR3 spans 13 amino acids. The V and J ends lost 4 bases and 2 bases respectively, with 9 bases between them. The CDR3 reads CASSSRDTYEQYF. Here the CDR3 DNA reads TGTGCCAGCAGTTCCCGGGACACCTACGAGCAGTACTTC.

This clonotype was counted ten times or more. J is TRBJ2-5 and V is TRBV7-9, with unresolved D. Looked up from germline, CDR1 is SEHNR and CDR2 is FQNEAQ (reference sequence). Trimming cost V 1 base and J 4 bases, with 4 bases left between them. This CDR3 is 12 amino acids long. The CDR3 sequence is CASSLGRETQYF. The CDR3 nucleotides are TGTGCCAGCAGCTTAGGCCGAGAGACCCAGTACTTC. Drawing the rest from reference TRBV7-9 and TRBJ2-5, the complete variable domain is DTGVSQNPRHKITKRGQNVTFRCDPISEHNRLYWYRQTLGQGPEFLTYFQNEAQLEKSRLLSDRFSAERPKGSFSTLEIQRTEQGDSAMYLCASSLGRETQYFGPGTRLLVL.